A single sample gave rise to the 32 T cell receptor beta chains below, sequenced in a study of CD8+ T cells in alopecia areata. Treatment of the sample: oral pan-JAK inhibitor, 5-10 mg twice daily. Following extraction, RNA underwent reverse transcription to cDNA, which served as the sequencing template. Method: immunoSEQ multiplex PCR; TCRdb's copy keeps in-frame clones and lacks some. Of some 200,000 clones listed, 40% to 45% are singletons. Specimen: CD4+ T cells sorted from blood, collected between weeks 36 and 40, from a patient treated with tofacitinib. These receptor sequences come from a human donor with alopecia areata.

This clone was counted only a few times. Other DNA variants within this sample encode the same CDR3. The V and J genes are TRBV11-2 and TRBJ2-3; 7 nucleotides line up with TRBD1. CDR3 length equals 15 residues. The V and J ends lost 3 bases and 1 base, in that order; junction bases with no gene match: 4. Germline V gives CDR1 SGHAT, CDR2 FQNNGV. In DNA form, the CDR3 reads TGTGCCAGCAGCTTCGGGCAGGGGGGCACAGATACGCAGTATTTT. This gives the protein CASSFGQGGTDTQYF.

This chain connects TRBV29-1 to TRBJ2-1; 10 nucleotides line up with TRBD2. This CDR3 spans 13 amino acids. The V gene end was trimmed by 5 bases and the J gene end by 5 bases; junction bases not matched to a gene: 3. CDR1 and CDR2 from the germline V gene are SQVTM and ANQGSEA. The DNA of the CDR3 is TGCAGCGTTCGACTAGCGGGCAACAATGAGCAGTTCTTC. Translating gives CSVRLAGNNEQFF.

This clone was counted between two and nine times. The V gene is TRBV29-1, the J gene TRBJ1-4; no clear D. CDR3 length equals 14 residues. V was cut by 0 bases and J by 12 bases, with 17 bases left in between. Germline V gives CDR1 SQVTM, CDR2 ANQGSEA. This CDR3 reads CSVEDLQTPEELFF. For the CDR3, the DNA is TGCAGCGTTGAAGATCTTCAGACGCCGGAGGAACTGTTTTTT.

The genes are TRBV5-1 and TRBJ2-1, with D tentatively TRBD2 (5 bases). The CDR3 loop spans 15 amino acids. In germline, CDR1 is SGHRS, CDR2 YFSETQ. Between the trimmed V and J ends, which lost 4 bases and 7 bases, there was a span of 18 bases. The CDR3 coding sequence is TGCGCCAGCAGCCGAGACTCGGACTTGGGGAATGAGCAGTTCTTC. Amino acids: CASSRDSDLGNEQFF.

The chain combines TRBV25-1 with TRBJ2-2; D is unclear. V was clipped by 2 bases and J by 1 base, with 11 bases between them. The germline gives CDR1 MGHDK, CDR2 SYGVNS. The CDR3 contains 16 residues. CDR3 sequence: CASSEPGRLNTGELFF. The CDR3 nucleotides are TGTGCCAGCAGTGAACCCGGACGCTTGAACACCGGGGAGCTGTTTTTT.

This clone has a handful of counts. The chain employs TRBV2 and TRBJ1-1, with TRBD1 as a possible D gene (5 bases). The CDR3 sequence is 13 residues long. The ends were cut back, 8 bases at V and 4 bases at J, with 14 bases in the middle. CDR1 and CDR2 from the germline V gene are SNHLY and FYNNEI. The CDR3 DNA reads TGTGCCAGCCAATGGGAAAGGGGCACTGAAGCTTTCTTT. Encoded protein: CASQWERGTEAFF.

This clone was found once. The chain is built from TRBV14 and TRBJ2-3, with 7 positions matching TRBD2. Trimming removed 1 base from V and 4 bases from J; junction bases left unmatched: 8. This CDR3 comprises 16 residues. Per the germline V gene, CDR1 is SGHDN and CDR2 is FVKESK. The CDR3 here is CASSQGRGRLSDTQYF. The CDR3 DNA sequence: TGTGCCAGCAGCCAAGGTCGCGGGAGACTATCAGATACGCAGTATTTT.

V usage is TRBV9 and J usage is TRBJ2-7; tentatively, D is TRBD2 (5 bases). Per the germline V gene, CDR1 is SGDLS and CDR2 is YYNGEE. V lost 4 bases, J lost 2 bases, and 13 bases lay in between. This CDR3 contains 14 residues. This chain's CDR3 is CASSPTGTAYEQYF. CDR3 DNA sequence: TGTGCCAGCAGCCCTACGGGAACTGCCTACGAGCAGTACTTC.

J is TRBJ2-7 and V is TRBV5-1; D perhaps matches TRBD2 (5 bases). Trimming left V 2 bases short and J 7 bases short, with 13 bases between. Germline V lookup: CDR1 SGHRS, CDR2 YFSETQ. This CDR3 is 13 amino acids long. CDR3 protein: CASSLGSGGEQYF. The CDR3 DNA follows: TGCGCCAGCAGCTTAGGGTCCGGAGGTGAGCAGTACTTC.

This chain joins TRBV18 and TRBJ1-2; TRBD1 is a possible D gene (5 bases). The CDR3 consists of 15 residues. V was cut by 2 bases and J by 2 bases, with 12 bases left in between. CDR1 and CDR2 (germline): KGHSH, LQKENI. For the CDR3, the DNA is TGTGCCAGCTCACCAGCCGGGACGGTGAACTATGGCTACACCTTC. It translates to CASSPAGTVNYGYTF.

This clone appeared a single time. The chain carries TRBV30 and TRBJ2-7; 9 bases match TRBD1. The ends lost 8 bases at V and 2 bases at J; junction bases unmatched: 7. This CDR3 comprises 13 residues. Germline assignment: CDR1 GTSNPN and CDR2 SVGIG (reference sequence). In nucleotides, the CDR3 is TGTGCCGGGGGCGGGACAGGGACCTACGAGCAGTACTTC. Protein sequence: CAGGGTGTYEQYF.

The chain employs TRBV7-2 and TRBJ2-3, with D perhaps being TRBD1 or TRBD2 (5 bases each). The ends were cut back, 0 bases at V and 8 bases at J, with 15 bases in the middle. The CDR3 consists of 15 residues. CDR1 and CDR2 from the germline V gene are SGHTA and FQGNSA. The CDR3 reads CASSLAGRVGGTQYF. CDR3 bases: TGTGCCAGCAGCTTAGCTGGCAGGGTTGGAGGTACGCAGTATTTT.

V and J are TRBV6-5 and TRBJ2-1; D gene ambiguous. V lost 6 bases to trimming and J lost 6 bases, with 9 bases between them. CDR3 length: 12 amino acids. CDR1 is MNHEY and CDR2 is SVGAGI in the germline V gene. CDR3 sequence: CASSPWGNEQFF. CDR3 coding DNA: TGTGCCAGCAGCCCCTGGGGCAATGAGCAGTTCTTC.

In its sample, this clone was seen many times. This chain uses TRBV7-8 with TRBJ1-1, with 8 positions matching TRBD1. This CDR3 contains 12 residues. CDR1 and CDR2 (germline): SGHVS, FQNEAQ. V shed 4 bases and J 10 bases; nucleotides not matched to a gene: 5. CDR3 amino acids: CASSSIQGGAFF. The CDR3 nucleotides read TGTGCCAGCAGCTCTATACAGGGGGGAGCTTTCTTT. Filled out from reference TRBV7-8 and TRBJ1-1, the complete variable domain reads GAGVSQSPRYKVAKRGQDVALRCDPISGHVSLFWYQQALGQGPEFLTYFQNEAQLDKSGLPSDRFFAERPEGSVSTLKIQRTQQEDSAVYLCASSSIQGGAFFGQGTRLTVV.

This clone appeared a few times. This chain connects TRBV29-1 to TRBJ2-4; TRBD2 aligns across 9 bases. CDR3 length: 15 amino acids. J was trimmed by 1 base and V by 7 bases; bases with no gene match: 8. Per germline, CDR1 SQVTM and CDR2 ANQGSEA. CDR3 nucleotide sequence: TGCAGCGGACAAGCGGGAGGCGGGGCCAAAAACATTCAGTACTTC. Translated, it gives CSGQAGGGAKNIQYF.

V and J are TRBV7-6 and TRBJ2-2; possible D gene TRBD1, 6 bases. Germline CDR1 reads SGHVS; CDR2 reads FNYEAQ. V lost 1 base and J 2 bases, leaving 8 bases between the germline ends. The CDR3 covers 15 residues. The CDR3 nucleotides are TGTGCCAGCAGCTTAGGACAGGTCAACACCGGGGAGCTGTTTTTT. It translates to CASSLGQVNTGELFF.

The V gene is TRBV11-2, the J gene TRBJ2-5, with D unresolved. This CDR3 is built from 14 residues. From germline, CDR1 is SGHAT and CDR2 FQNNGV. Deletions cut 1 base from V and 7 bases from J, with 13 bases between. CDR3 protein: CASSLGGGPGTQYF. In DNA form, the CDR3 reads TGTGCCAGCAGCTTAGGAGGTGGCCCGGGGACCCAGTACTTC.

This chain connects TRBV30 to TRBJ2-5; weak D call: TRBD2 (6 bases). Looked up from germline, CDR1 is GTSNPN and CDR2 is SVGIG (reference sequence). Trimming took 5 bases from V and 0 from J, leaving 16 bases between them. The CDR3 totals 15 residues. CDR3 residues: CAWRTLGGNQETQYF. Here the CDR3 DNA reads TGTGCCTGGCGTACACTGGGGGGAAACCAAGAGACCCAGTACTTC. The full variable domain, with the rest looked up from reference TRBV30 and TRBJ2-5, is SQTIHQWPATLVQPVGSPLSLECTVEGTSNPNLYWYRQAAGRGLQLLFYSVGIGQISSEVPQNLSASRPQDRQFILSSKKLLLSDSGFYLCAWRTLGGNQETQYFGPGTRLLVL.

Here the CDR3 reads CASNLGGTSTDTQYF. For the CDR3, the DNA is TGTGCCAGTAATCTCGGCGGTACTAGCACAGATACGCAGTATTTT. This chain uses TRBV19 with TRBJ2-3, with D uncertain. The CDR3 totals 15 residues. The V end lost 7 bases, the J end lost 0 bases, and 14 bases lay between the germline ends. Germline CDR1 and CDR2: LNHDA and SQIVND (reference sequence).

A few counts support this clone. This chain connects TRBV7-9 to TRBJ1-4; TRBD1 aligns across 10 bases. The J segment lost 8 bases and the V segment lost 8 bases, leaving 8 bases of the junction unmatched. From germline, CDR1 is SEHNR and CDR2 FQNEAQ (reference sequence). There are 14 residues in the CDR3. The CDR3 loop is CASRGDRGHEKLFF. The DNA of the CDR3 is TGTGCCAGCCGAGGGGACAGGGGTCACGAAAAACTGTTTTTT.

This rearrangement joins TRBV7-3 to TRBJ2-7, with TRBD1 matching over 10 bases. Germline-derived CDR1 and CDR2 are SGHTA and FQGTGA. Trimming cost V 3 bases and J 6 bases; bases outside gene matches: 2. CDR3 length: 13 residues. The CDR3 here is CASSFWTGGEQYF. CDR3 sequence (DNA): TGTGCCAGCAGCTTTTGGACAGGGGGCGAGCAGTACTTC.

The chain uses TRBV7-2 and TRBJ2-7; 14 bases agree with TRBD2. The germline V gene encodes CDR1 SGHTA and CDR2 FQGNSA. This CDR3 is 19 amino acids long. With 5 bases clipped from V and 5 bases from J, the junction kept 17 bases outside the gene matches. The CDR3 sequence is CASSPGLAGGPGGPDEQYF. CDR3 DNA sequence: TGTGCCAGCAGCCCCGGACTAGCGGGAGGCCCGGGAGGGCCCGACGAGCAGTACTTC. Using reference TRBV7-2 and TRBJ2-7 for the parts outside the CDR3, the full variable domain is GAGVSQSPSNKVTEKGKDVELRCDPISGHTALYWYRQSLGQGLEFLIYFQGNSAPDKSGLPSDRFSAERTGGSVSTLTIQRTQQEDSAVYLCASSPGLAGGPGGPDEQYFGPGTRLTVT.

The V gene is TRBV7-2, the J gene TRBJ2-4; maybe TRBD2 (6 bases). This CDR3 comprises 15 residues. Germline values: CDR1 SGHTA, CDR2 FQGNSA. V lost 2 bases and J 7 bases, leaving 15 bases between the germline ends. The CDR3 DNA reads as TGTGCCAGCAGCTTACTTGCGGGACCGGGGAACATTCAGTACTTC. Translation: CASSLLAGPGNIQYF. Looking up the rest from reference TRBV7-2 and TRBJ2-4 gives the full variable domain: GAGVSQSPSNKVTEKGKDVELRCDPISGHTALYWYRQSLGQGLEFLIYFQGNSAPDKSGLPSDRFSAERTGGSVSTLTIQRTQQEDSAVYLCASSLLAGPGNIQYFGAGTRLSVL.

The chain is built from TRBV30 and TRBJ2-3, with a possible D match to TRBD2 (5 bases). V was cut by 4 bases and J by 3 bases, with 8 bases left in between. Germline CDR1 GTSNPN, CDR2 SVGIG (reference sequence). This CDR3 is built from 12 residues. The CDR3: CAWNEGTDTQYF. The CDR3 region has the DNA TGTGCCTGGAATGAGGGAACAGATACGCAGTATTTT.

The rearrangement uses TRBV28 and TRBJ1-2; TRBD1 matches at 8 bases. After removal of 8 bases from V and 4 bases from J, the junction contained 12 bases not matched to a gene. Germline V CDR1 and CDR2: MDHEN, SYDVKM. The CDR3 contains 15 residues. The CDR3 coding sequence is TGTGCCAGCCGCACTCCCAGGGGGCATAGCTATGGCTACACCTTC. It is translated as CASRTPRGHSYGYTF.

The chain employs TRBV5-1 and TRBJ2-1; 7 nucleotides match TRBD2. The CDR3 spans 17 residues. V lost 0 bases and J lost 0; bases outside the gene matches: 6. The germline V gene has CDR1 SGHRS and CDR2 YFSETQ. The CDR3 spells CASSLEWGGSSYNEQFF. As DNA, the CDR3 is TGCGCCAGCAGCTTGGAGTGGGGCGGGAGCTCCTACAATGAGCAGTTCTTC. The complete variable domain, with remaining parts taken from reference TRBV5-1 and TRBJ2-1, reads KAGVTQTPRYLIKTRGQQVTLSCSPISGHRSVSWYQQTPGQGLQFLFEYFSETQRNKGNFPGRFSGRQFSNSRSEMNVSTLELGDSALYLCASSLEWGGSSYNEQFFGPGTRLTVL.

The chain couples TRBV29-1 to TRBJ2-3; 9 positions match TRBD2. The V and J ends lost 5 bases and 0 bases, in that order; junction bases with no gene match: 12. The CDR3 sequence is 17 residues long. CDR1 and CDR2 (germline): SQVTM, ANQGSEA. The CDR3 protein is CSVFPPALAGSTDTQYF. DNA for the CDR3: TGCAGCGTTTTCCCTCCGGCTCTAGCGGGAAGCACAGATACGCAGTATTTT.

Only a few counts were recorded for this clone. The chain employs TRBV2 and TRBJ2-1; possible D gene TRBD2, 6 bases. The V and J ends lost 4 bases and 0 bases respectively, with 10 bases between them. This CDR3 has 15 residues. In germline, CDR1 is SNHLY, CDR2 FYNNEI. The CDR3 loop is CASSVADLSYNEQFF. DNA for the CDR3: TGTGCCAGCAGTGTAGCGGACCTCTCCTACAATGAGCAGTTCTTC.

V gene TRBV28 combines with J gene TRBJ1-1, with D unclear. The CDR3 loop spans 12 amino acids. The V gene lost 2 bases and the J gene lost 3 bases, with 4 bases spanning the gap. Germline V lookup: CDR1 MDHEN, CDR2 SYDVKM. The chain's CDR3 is CASSLGYTEAFF. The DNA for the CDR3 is TGTGCCAGCAGTTTAGGATACACTGAAGCTTTCTTT.

CDR3 residues: CASSRLGQGAGETQYF. Here the CDR3 DNA reads TGCGCCAGCAGCCGCTTGGGACAGGGGGCGGGAGAGACCCAGTACTTC. The chain is built from TRBV4-1 and TRBJ2-5; TRBD1 matches 12 bases. The germline CDR1 and CDR2 sequences are MGHRA and YSYEKL. The ends lost 4 bases at V and 4 bases at J; junction bases unmatched: 7. This CDR3 has 16 amino acids.

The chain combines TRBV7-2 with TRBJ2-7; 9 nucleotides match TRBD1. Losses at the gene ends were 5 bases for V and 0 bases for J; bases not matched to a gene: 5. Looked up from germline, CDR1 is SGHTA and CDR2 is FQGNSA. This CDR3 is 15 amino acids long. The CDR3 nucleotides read TGTGCCAGCAGCCCCCGACAGGGGGTCTCCTACGAGCAGTACTTC. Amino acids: CASSPRQGVSYEQYF.

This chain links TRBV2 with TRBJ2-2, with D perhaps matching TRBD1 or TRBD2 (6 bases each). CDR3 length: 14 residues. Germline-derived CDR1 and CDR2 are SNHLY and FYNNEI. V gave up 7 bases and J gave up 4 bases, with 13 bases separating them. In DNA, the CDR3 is TGTGCCAGCACTCCCCGGGGGCCCACCGGGGAGCTGTTTTTT. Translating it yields CASTPRGPTGELFF.